Listed here are 23 T cell receptor beta chains from one sample, sequenced in a study of T cell responses to AZD1222 COVID-19 vaccine. TCRdb keeps only in-frame clones here, not all; method: immunoSEQ multiplex PCR. This sample yields some 140,000 clones, of which about 86% are seen a single time; 5.5% belongs to the top ten. Sequenced material: peripheral blood, taken on day 0 of MenACWY control vaccination. The receptors stem from an adult in good health.

The V call is TRBV18, the J call TRBJ2-7; D remains ambiguous. Germline CDR1 KGHSH, CDR2 LQKENI. This CDR3 region has 14 residues. Trimming took 3 bases from V and 5 from J, leaving 14 bases between them. CDR3 protein: CASSPSQDGNEQYV. CDR3 nucleotide sequence: TGTGCCAGCTCACCGTCCCAGGACGGCAACGAGCAGTACGTC.

J is TRBJ1-2 and V is TRBV28; D is undetermined. Germline V gene sequence: CDR1 MDHEN, CDR2 SYDVKM. Trimming shortened V by 4 bases and J by 4 bases, and 16 bases separated the two germline ends. The CDR3 loop spans 15 amino acids. In DNA, the CDR3 is TGTGCCAGCAGTTCACAATCTAGGAGGGTCTATGGCTACACCTTC. This gives the protein CASSSQSRRVYGYTF.

This chain uses TRBV2 with TRBJ1-6; possibly TRBD1 for D (5 bases). V was trimmed by 6 bases and J by 18 bases, leaving 18 bases between them. The CDR3 sequence is 12 residues long. From germline, CDR1 is SNHLY and CDR2 FYNNEI. The CDR3 DNA is TGTGCCAGCAGGGGAGGACTCAGGGAGCCCCACTTT. Translating it yields CASRGGLREPHF.

The J gene is TRBJ2-3, the V gene TRBV19; D remains ambiguous. CDR1 is LNHDA, CDR2 SQIVND, per germline (reference sequence). V dropped 1 base and J dropped 6 bases, with 8 bases sitting between them. The CDR3 totals 13 residues. The chain's CDR3 is CASSIAVSDTQYF. The CDR3 region has the DNA TGTGCCAGTAGTATAGCCGTATCGGATACGCAGTATTTT. The full variable domain, its missing parts supplied by reference TRBV19 and TRBJ2-3, is DGGITQSPKYLFRKEGQNVTLSCEQNLNHDAMYWYRQDPGQGLRLIYYSQIVNDFQKGDIAEGYSVSREKKESFPLTVTSAQKNPTAFYLCASSIAVSDTQYFGPGTRLTVL.

There are a few counts of this clone. The chain uses TRBV6-5 and TRBJ2-1; D unclear. The CDR3 contains 15 residues. V lost 5 bases, J lost 7 bases, and 18 bases lay in between. The V gene's germline CDR1 is MNHEY and CDR2 SVGAGI. The CDR3 region is CASSPRALAVNEQFF. Here the CDR3 DNA reads TGTGCCAGCAGTCCCCGGGCTCTGGCGGTGAATGAGCAGTTCTTC.

V and J are TRBV7-9 and TRBJ1-3; tentatively, D is TRBD1 (5 bases). Per the germline V gene, CDR1 is SEHNR and CDR2 is FQNEAQ (reference sequence). The CDR3 has 15 amino acids. Trimming cost V 1 base and J 4 bases, with 11 bases left between them. CDR3 nucleotides: TGTGCCAGCAGCTTAGTTTCAGGGTACGGAAACACCATATATTTT. This encodes CASSLVSGYGNTIYF.

This clone was recorded a few times. The genes are TRBV4-1 and TRBJ2-2; no definite D call. Germline assignment: CDR1 MGHRA and CDR2 YSYEKL. The CDR3 has 16 residues. With 0 bases removed from V and 1 base from J, the gap between germline ends came to 9 bases. The CDR3 sequence is CASSQEIGKNTGELFF. The CDR3 DNA follows: TGCGCCAGCAGCCAAGAAATAGGCAAGAACACCGGGGAGCTGTTTTTT.

This clone has a single count. V gene TRBV4-1 combines with J gene TRBJ2-1, with 7 bases identical to TRBD2. The junction had 14 bases not matched to a gene; V was cut back by 5 bases and J by 1 base. The CDR3 runs to 18 residues. Germline CDR1 MGHRA, CDR2 YSYEKL. This CDR3 is CASSKRSGGSGSYNEQFF. CDR3 coding DNA: TGCGCCAGCAGCAAAAGATCGGGGGGAAGTGGGTCCTACAATGAGCAGTTCTTC.

The chain joins TRBV27 to TRBJ2-7; D gene unclear. Germline values: CDR1 MNHEY, CDR2 SMNVEV (reference sequence). The ends were cut back, 0 bases at V and 0 bases at J, with 9 bases in the middle. The CDR3 sequence is 15 residues long. DNA of the CDR3: TGTGCCAGCAGTTTATCGGGCTGGAGCTCCTACGAGCAGTACTTC. It encodes CASSLSGWSSYEQYF.

The V and J genes are TRBV5-1 and TRBJ2-7, with D perhaps matching TRBD1 (5 bases). Germline V CDR1 and CDR2: SGHRS, YFSETQ. The CDR3 loop spans 13 amino acids. V was shortened by 0 bases and J by 1 base, with 5 bases between the two germline ends. The CDR3 sequence is CASSLDRSYEQYV. The CDR3 DNA follows: TGCGCCAGCAGCTTGGACAGGTCCTACGAGCAGTACGTC.

This chain connects TRBV19 to TRBJ2-1, with a weak D call TRBD2 (6 bases). Germline lookup yields CDR1 LNHDA and CDR2 SQIVND (reference sequence). CDR3 length: 15 amino acids. The V gene lost 9 bases and the J gene lost 0 bases, with 15 bases spanning the gap. The CDR3 DNA sequence: TGTGCCAGCTCAGGAGCGGGTAGCTCCTACAATGAGCAGTTCTTC. The encoded protein is CASSGAGSSYNEQFF.

Only one count was recorded for this clone. In DNA form, the CDR3 reads TGTGCCAGCCACGAAACAGGGGGCAATGGCTACACCTTC. As protein: CASHETGGNGYTF. The rearrangement links TRBV2 to TRBJ1-2; 9 bases are shared with TRBD1. Germline V gene data show CDR1 as SNHLY and CDR2 as FYNNEI. The V gene end was trimmed by 8 bases and the J gene end by 6 bases; junction bases not matched to a gene: 7. The CDR3 loop spans 13 amino acids.

The chain has TRBV19 and TRBJ1-2, with 7 bases aligning to TRBD1. CDR3 length: 12 residues. The germline V gene has CDR1 LNHDA and CDR2 SQIVND (reference sequence). Germline trimming cut 4 bases from V and 7 bases from J; bases unmatched to any gene: 3. CDR3 region: CASSRDRVGYTF. The CDR3 bases are TGTGCCAGTAGTAGAGACAGGGTTGGCTACACCTTC.

The chain employs TRBV4-3 and TRBJ2-7, with D possibly being TRBD2 (5 bases). Germline V gene sequence: CDR1 LGHNA, CDR2 YSLEER. Trimming pared 4 bases from V and 0 bases from J, leaving 13 bases between. This CDR3 spans 15 amino acids. CDR3 residues: CASSREYGNSYEQYF. The CDR3 region has the DNA TGCGCCAGCAGCCGGGAGTATGGGAACTCCTACGAGCAGTACTTC.

Concerning this clone itself: One end of the junction varies from germline; a read error may be responsible. CDR3 loop: CASSKAGDSYNEQFF. In DNA, the CDR3 is TGTGCCAGCAGTAAAGCGGGAGACTCCTACAATGAGCAGTTCTTC. The chain joins TRBV6-1 to TRBJ2-1; 8 bases are a match to TRBD2. The CDR3 extends over 15 amino acids. The germline gives CDR1 MNHNS, CDR2 SASEGT.

Only one count was recorded for this clone. The chain's CDR3 is CASSFGQRNTEAFF. In DNA form, the CDR3 reads TGTGCCAGCAGCTTTGGACAGAGGAACACTGAAGCTTTCTTT. The rearrangement joins TRBV5-6 to TRBJ1-1, with D perhaps TRBD1 (6 bases). The CDR3 totals 14 residues. Germline CDR1 reads SGHDT; CDR2 reads YYEEEE. The V gene lost 2 bases and the J gene lost 1 base, with 9 bases spanning the gap.

The chain combines TRBV7-8 with TRBJ2-3; 15 nucleotides match TRBD2. The ends lost 5 bases at V and 2 bases at J; junction bases unmatched: 8. Germline loops: CDR1 SGHVS, CDR2 FQNEAQ. This CDR3 is 18 amino acids long. The CDR3 region is CASSDLRTSGGDTDTQYF. CDR3 coding DNA: TGTGCCAGCAGCGACCTTCGGACTAGCGGGGGGGACACAGATACGCAGTATTTT. The whole variable domain, filled in from reference TRBV7-8 and TRBJ2-3, reads GAGVSQSPRYKVAKRGQDVALRCDPISGHVSLFWYQQALGQGPEFLTYFQNEAQLDKSGLPSDRFFAERPEGSVSTLKIQRTQQEDSAVYLCASSDLRTSGGDTDTQYFGPGTRLTVL.

This rearrangement joins TRBV3-1 (or the pseudogene TRBV3-2) to TRBJ1-3; maybe TRBD1 (5 bases). Trimming cost V 4 bases and J 2 bases, with 12 bases left between them. There are 15 residues in the CDR3. Germline V gives CDR1 LGHDT, CDR2 YNNKEL (reference sequence). CDR3 sequence: CASSPDGGTGNTIYF. The DNA for the CDR3 is TGTGCCAGCAGCCCAGACGGGGGTACTGGAAACACCATATATTTT.

There are a few counts of this clone. V usage is TRBV12-3 or TRBV12-4 and J usage is TRBJ1-1; TRBD1 might be the D (6 bases). V shed 2 bases and J shed 5 bases, with 9 bases lying between them. This CDR3 has 13 residues. The CDR3 DNA reads TGTGCCAGCAGTTTAAGAGGGGGAACTGAAGCTTTCTTT. Its translation: CASSLRGGTEAFF.

This chain links TRBV4-1 with TRBJ2-1, with 12 bases matching TRBD2. Germline V gene sequence: CDR1 MGHRA, CDR2 YSYEKL. J was trimmed by 7 bases and V by 0 bases; bases with no gene match: 10. The CDR3 is made up of 18 amino acids. CDR3 in amino acids: CASSQEGLAGGWLNEQFF. CDR3 in DNA: TGCGCCAGCAGCCAAGAGGGGCTAGCGGGGGGGTGGTTAAATGAGCAGTTCTTC.

This chain links TRBV5-6 with TRBJ2-7; TRBD2 is a possible D gene (7 bases). V gave up 0 bases and J gave up 0 bases, with 19 bases separating them. The CDR3 runs to 18 residues. CDR1 and CDR2 (germline): SGHDT, YYEEEE. The CDR3 region has the DNA TGTGCCAGCAGCTTGGCCCTAAGGTGGGCGGGGGCCTCCTACGAGCAGTACGTC. This translates into CASSLALRWAGASYEQYV.

This sequence joins TRBV29-1 and TRBJ1-5; D gene ambiguous. The V gene lost 6 bases and the J gene lost 11 bases, with 17 bases spanning the gap. CDR3 length: 12 residues. CDR1 and CDR2 from the germline V gene are SQVTM and ANQGSEA. CDR3 amino acids: CSVRLSSSAQHF. The CDR3 nucleotides read TGCAGCGTGCGCCTGTCATCCTCCGCCCAGCATTTT. Variable domain in full (rest from reference TRBV29-1 and TRBJ1-5): SAVISQKPSRDICQRGTSLTIQCQVDSQVTMMFWYRQQPGQSLTLIATANQGSEATYESGFVIDKFPISRPNLTFSTLTVSNMSPEDSSIYLCSVRLSSSAQHFGDGTRLSIL.

J is TRBJ1-5 and V is TRBV2; D remains unclear. The CDR3 is 12 amino acids. Trimming removed 6 bases at V and 4 bases at J, with 7 bases between. Germline values: CDR1 SNHLY, CDR2 FYNNEI. The CDR3 reads CASRGVNQPQHF. CDR3 DNA sequence: TGTGCCAGCAGGGGAGTAAATCAGCCCCAGCATTTT.